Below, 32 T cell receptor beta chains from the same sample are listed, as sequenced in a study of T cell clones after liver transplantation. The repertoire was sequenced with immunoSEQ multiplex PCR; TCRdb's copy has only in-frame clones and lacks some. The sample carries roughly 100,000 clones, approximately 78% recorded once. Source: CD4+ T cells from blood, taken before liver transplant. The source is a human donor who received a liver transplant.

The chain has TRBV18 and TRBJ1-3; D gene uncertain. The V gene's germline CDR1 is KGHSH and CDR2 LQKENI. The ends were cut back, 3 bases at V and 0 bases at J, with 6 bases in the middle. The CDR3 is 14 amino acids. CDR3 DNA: TGTGCCAGCTCACCTTCGAGCTCTGGAAACACCATATATTTT. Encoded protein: CASSPSSSGNTIYF.

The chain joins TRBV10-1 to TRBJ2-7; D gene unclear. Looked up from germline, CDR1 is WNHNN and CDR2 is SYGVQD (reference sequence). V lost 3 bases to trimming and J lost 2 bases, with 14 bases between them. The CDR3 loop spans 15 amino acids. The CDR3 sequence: CASSDIRQTPYEQYF. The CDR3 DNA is TGCGCCAGCAGTGACATCCGGCAGACTCCCTACGAGCAGTACTTC.

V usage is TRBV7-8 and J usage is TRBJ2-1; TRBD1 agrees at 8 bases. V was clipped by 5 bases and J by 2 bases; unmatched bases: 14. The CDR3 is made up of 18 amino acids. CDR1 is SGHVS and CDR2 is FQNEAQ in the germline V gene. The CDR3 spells CASSDPRTRQGPYNEQFF. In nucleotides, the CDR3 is TGTGCCAGCAGCGACCCACGTACTCGACAGGGGCCCTACAATGAGCAGTTCTTC.

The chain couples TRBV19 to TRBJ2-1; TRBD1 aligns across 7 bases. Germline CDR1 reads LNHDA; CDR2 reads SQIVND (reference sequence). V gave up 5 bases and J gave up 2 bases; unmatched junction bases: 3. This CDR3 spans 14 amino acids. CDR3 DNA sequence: TGTGCCAGTAGTCGAGACAGGGCCTACAATGAGCAGTTCTTC. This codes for CASSRDRAYNEQFF.

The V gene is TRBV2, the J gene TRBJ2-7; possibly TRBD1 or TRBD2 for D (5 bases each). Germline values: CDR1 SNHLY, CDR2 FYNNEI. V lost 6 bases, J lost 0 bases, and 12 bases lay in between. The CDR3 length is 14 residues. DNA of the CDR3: TGTGCCAGCAGAGGGGACCGAATCTCCTACGAGCAGTACTTC. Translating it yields CASRGDRISYEQYF.

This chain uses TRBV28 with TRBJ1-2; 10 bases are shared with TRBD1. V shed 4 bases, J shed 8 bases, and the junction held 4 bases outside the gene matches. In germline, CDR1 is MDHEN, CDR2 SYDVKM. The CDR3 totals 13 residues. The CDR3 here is CASSWDRGRGYTF. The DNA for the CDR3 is TGTGCCAGCAGTTGGGACAGGGGTCGGGGCTACACCTTC.

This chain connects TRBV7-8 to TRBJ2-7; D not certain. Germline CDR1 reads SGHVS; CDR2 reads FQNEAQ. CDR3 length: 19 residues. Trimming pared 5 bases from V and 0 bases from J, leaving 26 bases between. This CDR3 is CASSPQSPRSLLHSYEQYF. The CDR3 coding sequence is TGTGCCAGCAGCCCCCAGAGTCCTCGGTCCCTATTGCACTCCTACGAGCAGTACTTC.

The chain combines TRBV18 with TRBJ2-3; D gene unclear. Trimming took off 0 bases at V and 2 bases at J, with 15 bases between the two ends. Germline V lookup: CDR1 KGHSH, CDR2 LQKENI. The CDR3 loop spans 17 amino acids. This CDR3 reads CASSPPLLRETTDTQYF. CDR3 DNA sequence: TGTGCCAGCTCACCACCTTTGTTAAGGGAAACCACAGATACGCAGTATTTT.

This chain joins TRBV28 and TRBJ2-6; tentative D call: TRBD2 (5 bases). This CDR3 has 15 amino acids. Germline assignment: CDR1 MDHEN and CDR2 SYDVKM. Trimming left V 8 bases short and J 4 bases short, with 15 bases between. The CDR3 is CASSSEGGGANVLTF. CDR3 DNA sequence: TGTGCCAGCTCGAGCGAGGGTGGAGGGGCCAACGTCCTGACTTTC.

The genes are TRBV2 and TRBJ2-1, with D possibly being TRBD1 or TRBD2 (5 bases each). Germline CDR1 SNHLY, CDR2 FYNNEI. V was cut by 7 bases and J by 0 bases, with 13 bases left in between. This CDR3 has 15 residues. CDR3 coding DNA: TGTGCCAGCATAGGGACCGCCAGCTCCTACAATGAGCAGTTCTTC. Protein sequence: CASIGTASSYNEQFF. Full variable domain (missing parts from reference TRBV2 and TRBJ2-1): EPEVTQTPSHQVTQMGQEVILRCVPISNHLYFYWYRQILGQKVEFLVSFYNNEISEKSEIFDDQFSVERPDGSNFTLKIRSTKLEDSAMYFCASIGTASSYNEQFFGPGTRLTVL.

The CDR3 nucleotides read TGTGCCATCAGTGAGGTACAGGAGAATTCACCCCTCCACTTT. Amino acid sequence: CAISEVQENSPLHF. The chain couples TRBV10-3 to TRBJ1-6, with D possibly being TRBD1 (5 bases). Trimming removed 2 bases from V and 7 bases from J, with 9 bases in between. The CDR3 covers 14 residues. Germline assignment: CDR1 ENHRY and CDR2 SYGVKD.

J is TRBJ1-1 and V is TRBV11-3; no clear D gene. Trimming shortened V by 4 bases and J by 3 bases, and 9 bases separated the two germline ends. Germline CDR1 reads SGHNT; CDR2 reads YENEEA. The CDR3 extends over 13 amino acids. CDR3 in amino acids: CASSWMAYTEAFF. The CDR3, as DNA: TGTGCCAGCAGCTGGATGGCTTACACTGAAGCTTTCTTT. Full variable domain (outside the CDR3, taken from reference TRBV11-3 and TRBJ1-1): EAGVVQSPRYKIIEKKQPVAFWCNPISGHNTLYWYLQNLGQGPELLIRYENEEAVDDSQLPKDRFSAERLKGVDSTLKIQPAELGDSAVYLCASSWMAYTEAFFGQGTRLTVV.

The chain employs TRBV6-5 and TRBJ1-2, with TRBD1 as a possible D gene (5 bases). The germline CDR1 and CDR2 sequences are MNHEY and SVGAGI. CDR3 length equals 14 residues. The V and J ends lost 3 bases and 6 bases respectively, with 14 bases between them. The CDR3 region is CASSYKAGSDGYTF. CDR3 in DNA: TGTGCCAGCAGTTATAAGGCAGGGTCGGATGGCTACACCTTC.

Here the CDR3 DNA reads TGCGCCAGCAGCCAAGATATCCGCTACACCTTC. Protein product: CASSQDIRYTF. The gene calls are TRBV4-1 and TRBJ1-2; D remains unclear. V was shortened by 0 bases and J by 9 bases, with 5 bases between the two germline ends. The CDR3 consists of 11 residues. Germline-derived CDR1 and CDR2 are MGHRA and YSYEKL.

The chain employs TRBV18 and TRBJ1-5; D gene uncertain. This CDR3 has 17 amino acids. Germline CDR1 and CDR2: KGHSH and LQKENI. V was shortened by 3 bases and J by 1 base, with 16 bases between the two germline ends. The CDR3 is CASSPTDIGGSNQPQHF. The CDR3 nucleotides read TGTGCCAGCTCACCCACCGACATTGGAGGGAGCAATCAGCCCCAGCATTTT.

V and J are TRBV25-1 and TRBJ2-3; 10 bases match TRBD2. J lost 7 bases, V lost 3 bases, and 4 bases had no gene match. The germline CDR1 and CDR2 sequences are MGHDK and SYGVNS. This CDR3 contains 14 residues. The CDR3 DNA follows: TGTGCCAGCAGTGATACTAGCGGGGATTATACGCAGTATTTT. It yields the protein CASSDTSGDYTQYF.

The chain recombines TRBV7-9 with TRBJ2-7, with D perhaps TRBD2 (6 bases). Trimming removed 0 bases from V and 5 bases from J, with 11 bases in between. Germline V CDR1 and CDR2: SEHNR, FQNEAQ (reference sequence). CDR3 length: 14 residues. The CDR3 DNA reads TGTGCCAGCAGCTTAGCGGGAGGTTACGACGAGCAGTACTTC. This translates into CASSLAGGYDEQYF.

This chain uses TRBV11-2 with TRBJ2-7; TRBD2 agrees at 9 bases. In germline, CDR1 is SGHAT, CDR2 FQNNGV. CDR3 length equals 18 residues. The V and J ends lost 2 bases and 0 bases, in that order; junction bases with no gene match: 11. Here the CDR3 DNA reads TGTGCCAGCAGCTTAAAATGGCTAGCGGGGACAAGCTCCTACGAGCAGTACTTC. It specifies CASSLKWLAGTSSYEQYF.

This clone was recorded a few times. CDR3: CASSQGPGPQHF. The CDR3 DNA sequence: TGTGCCAGTAGTCAAGGGCCCGGGCCCCAGCATTTT. This chain joins TRBV19 and TRBJ1-5, with D hard to call. Germline CDR1 is LNHDA and CDR2 is SQIVND (reference sequence). The CDR3 has 12 residues. V lost 5 bases, J lost 9 bases, and 11 bases lay in between.

The CDR3: CASSQDGPQGARGYTF. CDR3 coding DNA: TGCGCCAGCAGCCAAGATGGGCCGCAGGGGGCACGGGGCTACACCTTC. V usage is TRBV4-1 and J usage is TRBJ1-2; 8 nucleotides match TRBD1. Germline CDR1 and CDR2: MGHRA and YSYEKL. The V segment lost 0 bases and the J segment 8 bases; nucleotides outside the gene matches: 11. CDR3 size: 16 residues.

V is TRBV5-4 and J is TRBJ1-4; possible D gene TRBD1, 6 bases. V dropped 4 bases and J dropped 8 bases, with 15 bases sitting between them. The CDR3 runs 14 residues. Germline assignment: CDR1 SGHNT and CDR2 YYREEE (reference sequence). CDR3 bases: TGTGCCAGCAGCCTACAGGGTACCGGGGAAAAACTGTTTTTT. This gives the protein CASSLQGTGEKLFF.

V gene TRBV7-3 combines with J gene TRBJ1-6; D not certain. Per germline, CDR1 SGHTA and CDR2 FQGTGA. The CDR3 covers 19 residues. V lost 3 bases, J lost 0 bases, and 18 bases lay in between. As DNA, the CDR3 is TGTGCCAGCAGCTTGGTAGACTGGACGCCTAGCTCCTATAATTCACCCCTCCACTTT. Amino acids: CASSLVDWTPSSYNSPLHF.

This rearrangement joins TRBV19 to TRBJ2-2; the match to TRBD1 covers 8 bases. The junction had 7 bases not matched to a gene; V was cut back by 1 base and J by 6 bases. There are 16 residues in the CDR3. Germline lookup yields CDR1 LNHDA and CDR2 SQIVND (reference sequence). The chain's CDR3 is CASSIGDRRRPGELFF. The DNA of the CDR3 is TGTGCCAGTAGTATAGGGGACAGGAGGAGGCCCGGGGAGCTGTTTTTT.

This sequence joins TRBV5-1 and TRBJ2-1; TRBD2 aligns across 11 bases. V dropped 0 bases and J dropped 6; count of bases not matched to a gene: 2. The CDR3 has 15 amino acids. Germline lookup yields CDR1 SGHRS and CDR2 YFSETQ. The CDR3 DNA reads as TGCGCCAGCAGCTTGGCTAGCGGGGGGATCAATGAGCAGTTCTTC. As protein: CASSLASGGINEQFF.

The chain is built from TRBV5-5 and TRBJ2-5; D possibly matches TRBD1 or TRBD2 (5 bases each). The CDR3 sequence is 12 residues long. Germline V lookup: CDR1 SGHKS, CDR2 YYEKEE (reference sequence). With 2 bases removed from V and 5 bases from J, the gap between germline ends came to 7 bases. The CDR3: CASSFWGETQYF. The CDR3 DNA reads TGTGCCAGCAGCTTTTGGGGGGAGACCCAGTACTTC.

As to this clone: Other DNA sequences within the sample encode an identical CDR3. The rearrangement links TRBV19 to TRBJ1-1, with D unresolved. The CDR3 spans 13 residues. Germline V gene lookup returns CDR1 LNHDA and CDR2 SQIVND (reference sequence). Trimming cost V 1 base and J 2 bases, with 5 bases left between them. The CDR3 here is CASSIGRNTEAFF. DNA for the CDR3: TGTGCCAGTAGTATAGGTAGAAACACTGAAGCTTTCTTT.

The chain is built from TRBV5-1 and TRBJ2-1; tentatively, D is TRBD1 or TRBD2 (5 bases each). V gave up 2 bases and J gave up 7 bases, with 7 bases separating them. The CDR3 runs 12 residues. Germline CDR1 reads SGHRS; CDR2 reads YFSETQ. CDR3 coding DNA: TGCGCCAGCAGCTTCGGGGCGAATGAGCAGTTCTTC. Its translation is CASSFGANEQFF.

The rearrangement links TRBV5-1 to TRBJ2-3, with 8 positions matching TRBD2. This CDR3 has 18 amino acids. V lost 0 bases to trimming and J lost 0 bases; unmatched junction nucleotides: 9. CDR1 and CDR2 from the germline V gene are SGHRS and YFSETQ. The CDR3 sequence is CASSLGSLAGSSTDTQYF. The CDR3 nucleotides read TGCGCCAGCAGCTTGGGCTCCTTAGCGGGGTCTAGCACAGATACGCAGTATTTT.

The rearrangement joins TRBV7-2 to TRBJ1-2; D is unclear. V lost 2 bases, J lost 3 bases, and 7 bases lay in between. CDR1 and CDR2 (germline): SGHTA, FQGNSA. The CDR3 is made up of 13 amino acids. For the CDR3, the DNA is TGTGCCAGCAGCTTAATGAGTTACTATGGCTACACCTTC. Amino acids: CASSLMSYYGYTF. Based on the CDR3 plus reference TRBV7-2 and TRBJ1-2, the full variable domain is GAGVSQSPSNKVTEKGKDVELRCDPISGHTALYWYRQSLGQGLEFLIYFQGNSAPDKSGLPSDRFSAERTGGSVSTLTIQRTQQEDSAVYLCASSLMSYYGYTFGSGTRLTVV.

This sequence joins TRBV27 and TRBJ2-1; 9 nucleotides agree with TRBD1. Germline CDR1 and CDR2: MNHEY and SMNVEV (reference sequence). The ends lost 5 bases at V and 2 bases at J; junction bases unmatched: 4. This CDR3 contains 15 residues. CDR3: CASSPDRGAYNEQFF. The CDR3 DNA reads TGTGCCAGCAGTCCGGACAGGGGCGCCTACAATGAGCAGTTCTTC.

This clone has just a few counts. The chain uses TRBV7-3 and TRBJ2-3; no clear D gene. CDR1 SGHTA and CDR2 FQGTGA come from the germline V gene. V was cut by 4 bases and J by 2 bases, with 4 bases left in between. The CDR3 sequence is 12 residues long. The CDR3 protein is CASSSFTDTQYF. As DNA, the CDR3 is TGTGCCAGCAGCTCCTTCACAGATACGCAGTATTTT.

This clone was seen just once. The CDR3, as DNA: TGTGCCAGCAGCACTCCTAGCCCCCCGGGGACCCAGTACTTC. This codes for CASSTPSPPGTQYF. The chain has TRBV28 and TRBJ2-5; D may be TRBD2 (5 bases). Germline V CDR1 and CDR2: MDHEN, SYDVKM. This CDR3 is built from 14 residues. Trimming cost V 6 bases and J 7 bases, with 18 bases left between them.